Below, one TCR beta chain is given with its context. These data belong to a study of cytomegalovirus exposure and HLA in healthy donors. The PCR employed 60 Vbeta primers together with 13 Jbeta primers. Here immunoSEQ multiplex PCR was the method, and the copy in TCRdb shows in-frame clones only, minus some. Of about 140,000 clones listed, roughly 80% are singletons. This CDR3 contains 14 residues. Trimming stripped 1 base from V and 11 bases from J, with 17 bases between. CDR1 KGHSH and CDR2 LQKENI come from the germline V gene. The source is a middle-aged man in good health and CMV-seropositive. The chain joins TRBV18 to TRBJ1-2; D possibly corresponds to TRBD1 (5 bases). Sequencing was carried out using PBMCs. CDR3 protein: CASSPQTRGSLYTF. The CDR3 bases are TGTGCCAGCTCACCACAGACAAGGGGTAGTTTGTACACCTTC. Full variable domain (outside the CDR3, taken from reference TRBV18 and TRBJ1-2): NAGVMQNPRHLVRRRGQEARLRCSPMKGHSHVYWYRQLPEEGLKFMVYLQKENIIDESGMPKERFSAEFPKEGPSILRIQQVVRGDSAAYFCASSPQTRGSLYTFGSGTRLTVV.